This section outlines one T cell receptor (beta chain) sequence together with its context. Its antigen is not known. At the deep level, the assay was run. In the original processing: ImmunoSEQ yielded junction-only sequences lacking quality scores, so filtering differed. Here immunoSEQ multiplex PCR was the method, and the copy in TCRdb shows in-frame clones only, minus some. The V and J calls and clone size come from that table; D and trimming were worked out from the DNA. The table records about 2.4 million clones, around nine tenths of them present only once. This sample is drawn from a study of shared clonotypes between healthy human individuals. The germline CDR1 and CDR2 sequences are SGDLS and YYNGEE. The V end lost 4 bases, the J end lost 2 bases, and 16 bases lay between the germline ends. The CDR3 consists of 15 residues. Study-wide results and caveats: Few donors limited the genetic and exposure-history diversity represented.

Donors comprised only Caucasian adults living in Nashville, Tennessee. Sample: naive CD4+ T cells sorted from blood. Subset defined: CD45RA+ positively selected. The chain links TRBV9 to TRBJ2-7; perhaps TRBD1 as D (6 bases). The sequence derives from a man between 18 and 35 years old in good health. The CDR3 nucleotides are TGTGCCAGCAGCCCAGGAGACAGGCGGGCCTACGAGCAGTACTTC. Protein: CASSPGDRRAYEQYF.